The 4 T cell receptor beta chains below all came from one sample that was sequenced in a study of HIV-infected patients and healthy controls. TCRdb analysed the 5' RACE reads with MiXCR anew, one entry per CDR3 protein. The sample includes under 20,000 distinct CDR3 sequences, 16% of them seen just once. Material: CD8+ T cells from blood. The receptors were gathered from a human donor in good health.

This clonotype appeared many times. The chain employs TRBV11-2 and TRBJ2-7; D ambiguous. The CDR3 spans 13 residues. V gave up 3 bases and J gave up 2 bases, with 8 bases separating them. Germline V gene sequence: CDR1 SGHAT, CDR2 FQNNGV. The chain's CDR3 is CASSFGETYEQYF. The CDR3 nucleotides read TGTGCCAGCAGCTTTGGGGAAACCTACGAGCAGTACTTC.

This clonotype was recorded many times. The chain is built from TRBV5-6 and TRBJ1-1; 7 positions match TRBD1. Germline V CDR1 and CDR2: SGHDT, YYEEEE. The CDR3 spans 14 residues. J gave up 3 bases and V 4 bases, and 6 bases lay outside the gene matches. Here the CDR3 reads CASSETGDYTEAFF. CDR3 DNA sequence: TGTGCCAGCAGCGAAACAGGGGATTACACTGAAGCTTTCTTT.

This clonotype showed up many times. This rearrangement joins TRBV3-1 to TRBJ1-6, with a possible D match to TRBD1 (5 bases). The CDR3 is 15 amino acids. V lost 0 bases, J lost 7 bases, and 10 bases lay in between. Germline lookup yields CDR1 LGHDT and CDR2 YNNKEL (reference sequence). This CDR3 is CASSQEGTGNSPLHF. CDR3 nucleotides: TGTGCCAGCAGCCAAGAGGGGACGGGAAATTCACCCCTCCACTTT.

The chain carries TRBV4-3 and TRBJ2-2; 8 nucleotides match TRBD1. CDR1 and CDR2 from the germline V gene are LGHNA and YSLEER. The CDR3 consists of 18 residues. J was trimmed by 2 bases and V by 0 bases; bases with no gene match: 8. CDR3 in DNA: TGCGCCAGCAGCCAAGAGGGGGGACAGGTACTTAACACCGGGGAGCTGTTTTTT. Its translation: CASSQEGGQVLNTGELFF.